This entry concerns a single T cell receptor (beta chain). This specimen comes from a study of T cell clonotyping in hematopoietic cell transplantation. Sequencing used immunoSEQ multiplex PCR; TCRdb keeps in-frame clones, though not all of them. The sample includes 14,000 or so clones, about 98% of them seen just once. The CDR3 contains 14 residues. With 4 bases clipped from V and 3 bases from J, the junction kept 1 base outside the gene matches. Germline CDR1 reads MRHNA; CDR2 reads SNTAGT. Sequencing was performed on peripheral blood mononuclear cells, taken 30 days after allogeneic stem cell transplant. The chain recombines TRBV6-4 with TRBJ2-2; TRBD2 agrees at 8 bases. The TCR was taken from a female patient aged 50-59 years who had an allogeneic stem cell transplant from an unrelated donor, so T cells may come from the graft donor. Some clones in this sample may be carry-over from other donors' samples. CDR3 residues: CASSAGGDTGELFF. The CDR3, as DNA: TGTGCCAGCAGTGCGGGGGGGGACACCGGGGAGCTGTTTTTT.